Listed below are T cell receptor beta chains from one sample, sequenced in a study of blood T cell repertoires in COVID-19. Clones were read by immunoSEQ multiplex PCR, and TCRdb kept only the in-frame ones, dropping some. The table lists approximately 220,000 clones, roughly 80% of them singletons. Sequenced material: peripheral blood. The receptors originated from a woman older than 75 with acute or convalescent COVID-19. CDR3s include the opening cysteine and the closing phenylalanine or tryptophan. D genes are given only for firm matches. Where a row states a size, it is once, few, many or the class of an expanded clone; other rows omit it.

d_gene	v_gene	abundance	j_gene	CDR3nt	CDR3aa
NA	TRBV28	NA	TRBJ1-3	TGTGCCAGCAGGGGGGGGTATGGAAACACCATATATTTT	CASRGGYGNTIYF
TRBD1	TRBV6-1	once	TRBJ1-6	TGTGCCAGCAGAGAAAATCCGGGACAGGTCGGTTCACCCCTCCACTTT	CASRENPGQVGSPLHF
NA	TRBV6-5	few	TRBJ2-1	TGTGCCAGCAGTTACTCGATAGGGGACATTTACAATGAGCAGTTCTTC	CASSYSIGDIYNEQFF
TRBD1	TRBV18	once	TRBJ2-5	TGTGCCAGCTCACCACGATTGGGCAGGGGGAACCAAGAGACCCAGTACTTC	CASSPRLGRGNQETQYF
NA	TRBV5-1	once	TRBJ1-1	TGCGCCAGCAGCTTGGTTGCAGTGAACACTGAAGCTTTCTTT	CASSLVAVNTEAFF
NA	TRBV19	NA	TRBJ1-5	TGTGCCAGTAGTCGAGGAGGGAGCAATCAGCCCCAGCATTTT	CASSRGGSNQPQHF
TRBD1	TRBV5-1	NA	TRBJ1-1	TGCGCCAGCAGCTCAGGACAGGAAAGCGGGGGCACTGAAGCTTTCTTT	CASSSGQESGGTEAFF
TRBD1	TRBV5-4	NA	TRBJ1-1	TGTGCCAGCAGCGGTGGGACAGTCACTGAAGCTTTCTTT	CASSGGTVTEAFF
NA	TRBV5-6	NA	TRBJ1-5	TGTGCCAGCAGCTTCGGTCAGGTCGGCAATCAGCCCCAGCATTTT	CASSFGQVGNQPQHF
NA	TRBV11-3	NA	TRBJ2-3	TGTGCCAGCAGCTTAGGGGAGGATACGCAGTATTTT	CASSLGEDTQYF
NA	TRBV10-1	NA	TRBJ2-3	TGCGCCAGCAGTGGGGGCCAGACAATGGGAGATACGCAGTATTTT	CASSGGQTMGDTQYF
NA	TRBV11-2	NA	TRBJ2-7	TGTGCCAGCAGCTTAGAAGAACAGGACTACGAGCAGTACTTC	CASSLEEQDYEQYF
NA	TRBV28	NA	TRBJ1-2	TGTGCCAGCAGTTCCGGGGGTCGATGGGGCGACTACACCTTC	CASSSGGRWGDYTF
NA	TRBV5-1	once	TRBJ2-7	TGCGCCAGCAGCTTAGGGGGAGGGATCTACGAGCAGTACTTC	CASSLGGGIYEQYF
TRBD1	TRBV6-5	NA	TRBJ1-6	TGTGCCAGCAGTTACACCTGGACAGGGCGCAATTCACCCCTCCACTTT	CASSYTWTGRNSPLHF
TRBD2	TRBV6-1	NA	TRBJ2-7	TGTGCCAGCAGTGAAGGGGAGGTAGCGGGGCCTCCCTACGAGCAGTACTTC	CASSEGEVAGPPYEQYF
TRBD2	TRBV7-9	NA	TRBJ2-1	TGTGCCAGCAGCCGAGGCGGGGGACACAATGAGCAGTTCTTC	CASSRGGGHNEQFF
NA	TRBV12-3/TRBV12-4	NA	TRBJ1-5	TGTGCCAGCGGACTTAGCAATCAGCCCCAGCATTTT	CASGLSNQPQHF
TRBD1	TRBV5-1	few	TRBJ1-1	TGCGCCAGCAGCGCCTCAGGGGGCACTGAAGCTTTCTTT	CASSASGGTEAFF
NA	TRBV4-1	few	TRBJ2-5	TGCGCCAGCAGCCAAGAGTATCCAACAGCAAGGCCCAAGTACTTC	CASSQEYPTARPKYF
NA	TRBV6-1	NA	TRBJ1-5	TGTGCCAGCAGTGAAAGGAGGGGTAGCAATCAGCCCCAGCATTTT	CASSERRGSNQPQHF
TRBD1	TRBV18	NA	TRBJ2-7	TGTGCCAGCTCACCTGCGGGACAGGAGTACGAGCAGTACTTC	CASSPAGQEYEQYF
NA	TRBV19	NA	TRBJ2-3	TGTGCCAGTAGTATAAGGACTAGCACAGATACGCAGTATTTT	CASSIRTSTDTQYF
NA	TRBV19	NA	TRBJ2-1	TGTGCCAGCGGTTCGAGCTCGGCGGTGGATGAGCAGTTCTTC	CASGSSSAVDEQFF
NA	TRBV2	few	TRBJ1-5	TGTGCCAGCAGAGAAGGACAGTGGGCTTGGCATTTT	CASREGQWAWHF
NA	TRBV29-1	NA	TRBJ2-2	TGCAGCTGCAGGGGTGCCGGGGAGCTGTTTTTT	CSCRGAGELFF
NA	TRBV3-1/TRBV3-2	NA	TRBJ2-1	TGTGCCAGCACCCGACAGAGCTCCTACAATGAGCAGTTCTTC	CASTRQSSYNEQFF
NA	TRBV5-6	NA	TRBJ1-5	TGTGCCAGCAGCTTGGGACAGCGAGCTAATCAGCCCCAGCATTTT	CASSLGQRANQPQHF
NA	TRBV7-2	once	TRBJ2-4	TGTGCCAGCAGGGCCCCATGGACACTACTCCAAAACATTCAGTACTTC	CASRAPWTLLQNIQYF
TRBD2	TRBV18	NA	TRBJ2-1	TGTGCCAGCTCACGGGGACTAGCGGGGGCCAATGAGCAGTTCTTC	CASSRGLAGANEQFF
TRBD1	TRBV18	once	TRBJ2-7	TGTGCCAGCTCCCTCCTGCGCCTAGGACAGGGGGTATGGTTCGAGCAGTACTTC	CASSLLRLGQGVWFEQYF
TRBD1	TRBV6-1	NA	TRBJ1-2	TGTGCCAGCAGTGAATCCGCAGGGGGCATTTATGGCTACACCTTC	CASSESAGGIYGYTF
TRBD1	TRBV5-1	NA	TRBJ1-5	TGCGCCAGCAGCCGGACCGGAACAGGGGATCAGCCCCAGCATTTT	CASSRTGTGDQPQHF
TRBD2	TRBV10-1	NA	TRBJ2-2	TGCGCCAGCAGTTTCCCCCGGACTAGCGGGAGTGTGGGGAACACCGGGGAGCTGTTTTTT	CASSFPRTSGSVGNTGELFF
TRBD1	TRBV7-9	NA	TRBJ2-7	TGTGCCAGCAGCCTCTACCGGGACAGGGACTACGAGCAGTACTTC	CASSLYRDRDYEQYF
NA	TRBV9	NA	TRBJ2-2	TGTGCCAGCAGCTCGATTTTAGCGGACACCGGGGAGCTGTTTTTT	CASSSILADTGELFF
NA	TRBV4-2	NA	TRBJ1-3	TGTGCCAGCAGCCAAGATCATGGCGCCTCTAGTTCGGGAAACACCATATATTTT	CASSQDHGASSSGNTIYF
TRBD2	TRBV18	once	TRBJ2-1	TGTGCCAGCTCACCAGGGATCGGGGCGGGGGGTGAGCAGTTCTTC	CASSPGIGAGGEQFF
NA	TRBV6-5	NA	TRBJ1-2	TGTGCCAGCAGTTATGGCGGGGCGGTCTATGGCTACACCTTC	CASSYGGAVYGYTF
NA	TRBV7-9	once	TRBJ1-3	TGTGCCAGCAGCCGGGACACTGGAAACACCATATATTTT	CASSRDTGNTIYF
TRBD1	TRBV19	once	TRBJ2-5	TGTGCCAGTAGTCCCAGGGGGCAAGAGACCCAGTACTTC	CASSPRGQETQYF
NA	TRBV3-1/TRBV3-2	NA	TRBJ2-4	TGTGCCAGCAGCCAAACGACATTAGCCAAAAACATTCAGTACTTC	CASSQTTLAKNIQYF
TRBD2	TRBV20-1	NA	TRBJ2-5	TGCAGTGCTCGTGACTTGGGAGGGGCTTTGGAGACCCAGTACTTC	CSARDLGGALETQYF
NA	TRBV19	NA	TRBJ1-6	TGTGCCAGTAGTATTCTCGGGGGAAATTCACCCCTCCACTTT	CASSILGGNSPLHF
NA	TRBV9	NA	TRBJ2-5	TGTGCCAGCAGCGTAGGTAACATCCAAGAGACCCAGTACTTC	CASSVGNIQETQYF
NA	TRBV5-4	NA	TRBJ2-1	TGTGCCAGCAGCCCAAGGGCTAGCGAACACAATGAGCAGTTCTTC	CASSPRASEHNEQFF
NA	TRBV11-2	NA	TRBJ2-3	TGTGCCAGCAGCTCCCCCGCGGCAGATACGCAGTATTTT	CASSSPAADTQYF
TRBD1	TRBV7-2	NA	TRBJ1-1	TGTGCCAGCAGCCCCGGGACAGATGGAAGGCCTTTCTTT	CASSPGTDGRPFF
TRBD1	TRBV29-1	NA	TRBJ2-7	TGCAGCGTTGAAATTTCCGGGACAGGCTACGAGCAGTACTTC	CSVEISGTGYEQYF
NA	TRBV7-9	NA	TRBJ2-7	TGTGCCAGCAGACCGGTCCCACGGTACGAGCAGTACTTC	CASRPVPRYEQYF
TRBD1	TRBV5-4	NA	TRBJ1-1	TGTGCCAGCAGCTTTACGACAGGGCCCACCACTGAAGCTTTCTTT	CASSFTTGPTTEAFF
TRBD1	TRBV27	NA	TRBJ1-2	TGTGCCAGCAGTTACCTCGGACAGGGATACTATGGCTACACCTTC	CASSYLGQGYYGYTF
NA	TRBV7-2	NA	TRBJ1-2	TGTGCCAGCAGCTCATCAAATTCCGAGCGGCGCGCCGTGGGCTATGGCTACACCTTC	CASSSSNSERRAVGYGYTF
TRBD2	TRBV4-1	NA	TRBJ2-1	TGCGCCAGCAGTCGGACTAGCGGGAATGAGCAGTTCTTC	CASSRTSGNEQFF
TRBD2	TRBV28	NA	TRBJ2-3	TGTGCCAGCAGTCTTAGCGGGAGGGATACAGATACGCAGTATTTT	CASSLSGRDTDTQYF
TRBD1	TRBV15	NA	TRBJ2-5	TGTGCCACCGACCGGGACAGGGAAGAGACCCAGTACTTC	CATDRDREETQYF
NA	TRBV28	NA	TRBJ1-4	TGTGCCACGGGAGCCGGAACCCCAGCAACTAATGAAAAACTGTTTTTT	CATGAGTPATNEKLFF
TRBD2	TRBV5-4	NA	TRBJ2-7	TGTGCCAGCACCGAGCGGAGCGGGAGTTACGAGCAGTACTTC	CASTERSGSYEQYF
TRBD1	TRBV7-9	NA	TRBJ2-3	TGTGCCAGCAGTACCGGGACAGGGGGGATCACAGATACGCAGTATTTT	CASSTGTGGITDTQYF
NA	TRBV6-1	NA	TRBJ2-7	TGTGCCAGCAGTGCAGCGACTTTGCGCTACGAGCAGTACTTC	CASSAATLRYEQYF